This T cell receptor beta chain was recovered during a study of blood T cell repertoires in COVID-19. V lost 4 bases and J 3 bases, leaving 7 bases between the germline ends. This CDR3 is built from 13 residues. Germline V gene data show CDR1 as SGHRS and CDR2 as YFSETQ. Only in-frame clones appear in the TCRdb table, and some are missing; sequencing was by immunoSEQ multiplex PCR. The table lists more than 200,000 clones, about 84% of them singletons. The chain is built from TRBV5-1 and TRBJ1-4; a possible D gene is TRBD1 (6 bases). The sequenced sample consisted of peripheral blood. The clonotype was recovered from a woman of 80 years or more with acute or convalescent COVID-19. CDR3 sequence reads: CASSGGPNEKLFF. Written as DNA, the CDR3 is TGCGCCAGCAGCGGGGGCCCTAATGAAAAACTGTTTTTT.